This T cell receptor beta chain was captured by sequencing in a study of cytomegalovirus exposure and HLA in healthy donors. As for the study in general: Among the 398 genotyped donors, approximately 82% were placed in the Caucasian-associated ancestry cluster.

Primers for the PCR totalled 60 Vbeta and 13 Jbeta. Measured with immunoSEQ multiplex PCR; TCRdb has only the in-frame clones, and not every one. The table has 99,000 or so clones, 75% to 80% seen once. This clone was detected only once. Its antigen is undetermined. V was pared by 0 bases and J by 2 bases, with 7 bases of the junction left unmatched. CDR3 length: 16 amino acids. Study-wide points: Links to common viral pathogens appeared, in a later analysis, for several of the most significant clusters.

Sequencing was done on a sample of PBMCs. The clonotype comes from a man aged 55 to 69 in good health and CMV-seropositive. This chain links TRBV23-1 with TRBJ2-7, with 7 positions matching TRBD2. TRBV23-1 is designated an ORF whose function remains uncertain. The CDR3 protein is CASSQSKRGGAYEQYF. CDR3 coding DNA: TGCGCCAGCAGTCAATCGAAACGGGGAGGGGCCTACGAGCAGTACTTC.